This TCR beta chain is drawn from a study of shared clonotypes between healthy human individuals. Study details: Researchers drew samples from two women and a few men aged 18 to 49.

This clone occurred once. Once extracted for a subset, genomic DNA was divided evenly among several immunoSEQ plates. As handled by the study authors: Filtering differed because ImmunoSEQ produced junction-only sequences that carried no quality scores. Measured with immunoSEQ multiplex PCR; TCRdb has only the in-frame clones, and not every one. V, J and clone size were drawn from that table, and D and trimming were deduced from the DNA. This table has a few million clones, 85% to 95% appearing once. This TCR derives from a man aged 18 to 30 in good health. Some clones in this sample may be carry-over from other donors' samples. Sequenced input: naive CD4+ T cells from PBMCs. The subset: CD45RA+ positively selected.

CDR3 sequence reads: CASSQVASGSYEQFF. CDR3 bases: TGTGCCAGCAGCCAGGTGGCTAGCGGGAGCTATGAGCAGTTCTTC. The chain has TRBV7-2 and TRBJ2-1; 10 positions match TRBD2. The germline CDR1 and CDR2 sequences are SGHTA and FQGNSA. The V and J ends lost 5 bases and 8 bases, in that order; junction bases with no gene match: 9. The CDR3 extends over 15 amino acids.